This TCR beta chain was captured by sequencing in a study of CD8 T cells in Susac syndrome. Germline V CDR1 and CDR2: SQVTM, ANQGSEA. The ends lost 4 bases at V and 0 bases at J; junction bases unmatched: 7. The CDR3 extends over 17 amino acids. When the RNA was reverse transcribed, random hexamers were used with an input of roughly 0.45 to 1 ug. TCRdb itself ran the immunoSEQ multiplex PCR reads through MiXCR, one entry per CDR3 protein. Counted here are about 180,000 distinct CDR3 sequences, around 95% occurring once; the ten biggest clones make up approximately 0.088%. V is TRBV29-1 and J is TRBJ2-6, with 9 bases that match TRBD2. The sample taken for sequencing was CD4+ T cells from PBMCs. The sequence was obtained from a human donor with multiple sclerosis. CDR3 loop: CSVAPSGASSGANVLTF. For the CDR3, the DNA is TGCAGCGTTGCGCCTAGCGGGGCGAGCTCTGGGGCCAACGTCCTGACTTTC.